The 4 T cell receptor beta chains given below trace back to one sample, sequenced in a study of cytomegalovirus exposure and HLA in healthy donors. 13 Jbeta primers and 60 Vbeta primers were used for the PCR. Profiling relied on immunoSEQ multiplex PCR, and the TCRdb table lists in-frame clones only, not all of them. The sample consists of 95,000 to 150,000 clones, over 65% of them appearing once. Sequences were obtained from PBMCs. The receptors were gathered from a woman in her thirties or forties in good health and CMV-seropositive.

A note on this clone: A read error may produce the germline difference seen at one junction end. This sequence joins TRBV6-6 and TRBJ2-3; the match to TRBD1 covers 7 bases. The CDR3 has 15 residues. Germline V gives CDR1 MNHNY, CDR2 SVGAGI (reference sequence). The CDR3 spells CANSNTGVGTDTQYF. CDR3 DNA sequence: TGTGCCAACAGTAATACAGGGGTGGGCACAGATACGCAGTATTTT.

The V and J genes are TRBV7-3 and TRBJ1-1; weak D call: TRBD1 (5 bases). The CDR3 contains 13 residues. Trimming shortened V by 5 bases and J by 1 base, and 8 bases separated the two germline ends. Germline V gives CDR1 SGHTA, CDR2 FQGTGA. The CDR3 sequence: CASSLGQNTEAFF. In nucleotides, the CDR3 is TGTGCCAGCAGCCTTGGACAGAACACTGAAGCTTTCTTT.

In DNA form, the CDR3 reads TGCGCCAGCAGCTTGGAGGGGGAGGATACGCAGTATTTT. As protein: CASSLEGEDTQYF. The chain joins TRBV5-1 to TRBJ2-3; D is possibly TRBD1 (6 bases). Germline V gene lookup returns CDR1 SGHRS and CDR2 YFSETQ. The CDR3 covers 13 residues. Trimming took off 0 bases at V and 6 bases at J, with 8 bases between the two ends. Filled out from reference TRBV5-1 and TRBJ2-3, the complete variable domain reads KAGVTQTPRYLIKTRGQQVTLSCSPISGHRSVSWYQQTPGQGLQFLFEYFSETQRNKGNFPGRFSGRQFSNSRSEMNVSTLELGDSALYLCASSLEGEDTQYFGPGTRLTVL.

This clone was seen a handful of times. The same CDR3 can be traced to other DNA sequences in this sample. The chain couples TRBV5-1 to TRBJ1-1, with D perhaps matching TRBD1 (6 bases). The CDR3 has 14 amino acids. Germline loops: CDR1 SGHRS, CDR2 YFSETQ. V lost 0 bases to trimming and J lost 0 bases, with 6 bases between them. For the CDR3, the DNA is TGCGCCAGCAGCTTGGAGGGGGTGAACACTGAAGCTTTCTTT. Translation gives CASSLEGVNTEAFF.